What follows describes a single T cell receptor beta chain. Its antigen is not known. The data were taken from a study of identical twins. Study-level results: Models predicted too little out-of-frame TCR alpha sharing in monozygotic twins.

Germline V gene lookup returns CDR1 MNHEY and CDR2 SMNVEV (reference sequence). J gave up 7 bases and V 2 bases, and 18 bases lay outside the gene matches. The CDR3 has 19 residues. A single record per CDR3 protein comes from TCRdb applying MiXCR to the 5' RACE reads. The table shows about 190,000 distinct CDR3 sequences, with 15% to 20% occurring only once. This sample was also put to use in a study of T cells expressing NK-cell markers. That report adds: Within the sequenced cohort of eight donors, seven exhibited HCMV seropositivity and one was seronegative. Top CD8+ clonotypes included the dominant CD3+CD56+NKG2C+ clonotypes in several donors. The CD3+CD56-NKG2C+ fraction of a handful of donors was likewise dominated by these clonotypes.

Sequencing was done on a sample of CD8+ T cells sorted from blood. This receptor was taken from a woman under 30 in good health. The chain uses TRBV27 and TRBJ2-1, with 9 positions matching TRBD1. The CDR3 DNA is TGTGCCAGCAGTTTAAAGGATAATCTGGGACAGGGTGGGCGGAATGAGCAGTTCTTC. It specifies CASSLKDNLGQGGRNEQFF.